This entry features one TCR beta chain sequence. The source of the blood RNA was unsorted whole blood, and germline DNA was extracted as well. This record belongs to a study of tumor-infiltrating lymphocytes in primary liver carcinoma. Study as a whole: Both sexes were represented among patients, who were 30 to 69 years old.

Total RNA (approximately 500 ng) served as template for TCR beta cDNA synthesis primed by a constant-region primer. Employing slightly modified ARM-PCR, three nested multiplex PCR rounds were run, and these gave rise to the TCR beta libraries. A C-beta reverse primer and TRBV1-TRBV30 forward primers served in each of the first two PCR rounds, at 9 to 10 cycles apiece. Using its own MiXCR run on the multiplex PCR reads, TCRdb lists one record per CDR3 protein. Among fewer than 350,000 distinct CDR3 sequences, roughly 60% were seen once, and the ten largest hold about 8.4%. Germline lookup yields CDR1 SGHNT and CDR2 YYREEE (reference sequence). The CDR3 spans 16 residues. V was shortened by 3 bases and J by 1 base, with 16 bases between the two germline ends.

This sequence originates from a man aged 35 to 55 with primary liver carcinoma and hepatitis B virus infection. Input material: peripheral blood. J is TRBJ1-1 and V is TRBV5-4, with a tentative D call TRBD1 (5 bases). Written as DNA, the CDR3 is TGTGCCAGCAGCTCAGAGGAGCGGGGACGGAACACTGAAGCTTTCTTT. Translation gives CASSSEERGRNTEAFF.